The text below deals with one T cell receptor beta chain. Repertoires were generated with immunoSEQ multiplex PCR, while TCRdb's copy carries only in-frame clones and drops some. The data contain around 69,000 clones, just over 90% of them singletons. The data derive from a study of T cell changes during pregnancy in multiple sclerosis. The CDR3 loop spans 14 amino acids. Germline loops: CDR1 SGHRS, CDR2 YFSETQ. The V and J ends lost 4 bases and 1 base respectively, with 10 bases between them. The specimen was peripheral blood, collected in the third trimester of pregnancy. This TCR was sampled from a female donor with multiple sclerosis, enrolled in a pregnancy study. The V gene is TRBV5-1, the J gene TRBJ2-3; D ambiguous. This chain's CDR3 is CASSDVGGTDTQYF. CDR3 in DNA: TGCGCCAGCAGCGACGTAGGAGGCACAGATACGCAGTATTTT.